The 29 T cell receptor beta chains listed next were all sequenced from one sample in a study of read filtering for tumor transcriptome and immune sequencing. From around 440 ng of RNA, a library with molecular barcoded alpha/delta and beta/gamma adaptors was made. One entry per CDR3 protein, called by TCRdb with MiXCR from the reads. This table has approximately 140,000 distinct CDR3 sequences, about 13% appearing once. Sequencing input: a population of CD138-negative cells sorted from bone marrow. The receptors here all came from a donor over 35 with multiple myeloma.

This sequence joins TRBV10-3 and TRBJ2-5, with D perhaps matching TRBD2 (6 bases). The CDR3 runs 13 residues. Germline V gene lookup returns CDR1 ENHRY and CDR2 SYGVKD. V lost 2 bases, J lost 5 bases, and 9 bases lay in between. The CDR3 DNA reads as TGTGCCATCAGTGAGATTGGGGGGGAGACCCAGTACTTC. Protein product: CAISEIGGETQYF.

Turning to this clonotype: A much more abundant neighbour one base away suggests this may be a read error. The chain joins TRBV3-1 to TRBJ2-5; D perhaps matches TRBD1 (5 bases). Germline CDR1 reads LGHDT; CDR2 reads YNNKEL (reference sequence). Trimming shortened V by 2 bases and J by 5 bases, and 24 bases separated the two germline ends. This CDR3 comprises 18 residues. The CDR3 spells CASSQLATSLVGQETQYF. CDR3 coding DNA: TGTGCCAGCAGCCAACTCGCTACGTCCTTGGTGGGGCAGGAGACCCAGTACTTC.

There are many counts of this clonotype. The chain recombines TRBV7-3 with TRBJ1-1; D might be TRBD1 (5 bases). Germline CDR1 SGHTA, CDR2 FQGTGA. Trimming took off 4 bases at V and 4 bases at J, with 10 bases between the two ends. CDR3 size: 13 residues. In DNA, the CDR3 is TGTGCCAGCAGCTACGGACATTCCACTGAAGCTTTCTTT. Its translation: CASSYGHSTEAFF.

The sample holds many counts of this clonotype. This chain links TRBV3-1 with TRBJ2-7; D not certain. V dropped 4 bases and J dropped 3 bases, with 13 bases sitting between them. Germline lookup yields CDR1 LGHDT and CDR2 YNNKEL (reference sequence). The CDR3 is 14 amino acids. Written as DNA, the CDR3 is TGTGCCAGCAGCCCCTGGGATGAAATCTACGAGCAGTACTTC. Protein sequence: CASSPWDEIYEQYF.

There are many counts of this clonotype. The DNA of the CDR3 is TGCAGTGCCCCCCGGAGGGGCCCCACAGATACGCAGTATTTT. It codes for CSAPRRGPTDTQYF. This sequence joins TRBV20-1 and TRBJ2-3; TRBD2 might be the D (6 bases). CDR3 size: 14 residues. Germline V gives CDR1 DFQATT, CDR2 SNEGSKA (reference sequence). Trimming stripped 6 bases from V and 2 bases from J, with 15 bases between.

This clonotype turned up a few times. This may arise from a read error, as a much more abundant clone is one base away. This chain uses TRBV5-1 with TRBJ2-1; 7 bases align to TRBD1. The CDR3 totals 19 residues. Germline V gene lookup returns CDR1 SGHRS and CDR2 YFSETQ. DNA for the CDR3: TGCGCCAGCAGCTCAAAGTCTTCCGGGACAGAGAGCTCCTGCAATGAGCAGTTCTTC. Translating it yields CASSSKSSGTESSCNEQFF.

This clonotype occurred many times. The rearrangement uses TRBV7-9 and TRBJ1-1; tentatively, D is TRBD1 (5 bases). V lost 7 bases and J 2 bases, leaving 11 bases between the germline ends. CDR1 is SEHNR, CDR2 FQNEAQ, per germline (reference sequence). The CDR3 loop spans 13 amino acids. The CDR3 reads CASIGGSNTEAFF. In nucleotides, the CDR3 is TGTGCCAGCATCGGGGGTAGTAACACTGAAGCTTTCTTT.

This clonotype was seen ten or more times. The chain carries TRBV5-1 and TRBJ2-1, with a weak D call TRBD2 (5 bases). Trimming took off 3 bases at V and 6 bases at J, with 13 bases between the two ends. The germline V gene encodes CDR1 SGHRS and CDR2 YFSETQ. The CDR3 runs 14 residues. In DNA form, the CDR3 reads TGCGCCAGCAGCTCAAGAGGGCCGGTCAATGAGCAGTTCTTC. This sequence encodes CASSSRGPVNEQFF.

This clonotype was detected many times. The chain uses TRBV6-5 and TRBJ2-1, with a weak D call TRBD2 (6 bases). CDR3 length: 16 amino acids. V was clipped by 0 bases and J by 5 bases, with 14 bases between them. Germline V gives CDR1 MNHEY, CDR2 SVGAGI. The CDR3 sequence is CASSYSDYRSDNEQFF. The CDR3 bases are TGTGCCAGCAGTTACTCGGACTACCGATCGGACAATGAGCAGTTCTTC.

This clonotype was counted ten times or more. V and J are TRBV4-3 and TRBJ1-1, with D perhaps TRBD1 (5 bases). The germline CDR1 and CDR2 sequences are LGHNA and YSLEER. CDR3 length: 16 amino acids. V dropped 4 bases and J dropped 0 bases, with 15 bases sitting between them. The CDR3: CASSPTGGGVNTEAFF. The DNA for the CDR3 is TGCGCCAGCAGCCCCACCGGGGGAGGGGTGAACACTGAAGCTTTCTTT.

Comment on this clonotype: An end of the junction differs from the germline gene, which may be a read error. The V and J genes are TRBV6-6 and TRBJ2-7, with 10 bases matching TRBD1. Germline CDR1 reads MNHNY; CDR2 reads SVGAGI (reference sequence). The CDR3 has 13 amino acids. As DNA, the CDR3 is TGTGACAGCAGCTTTGACAGGGGGCGTGAGCAGTACTTC. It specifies CDSSFDRGREQYF.

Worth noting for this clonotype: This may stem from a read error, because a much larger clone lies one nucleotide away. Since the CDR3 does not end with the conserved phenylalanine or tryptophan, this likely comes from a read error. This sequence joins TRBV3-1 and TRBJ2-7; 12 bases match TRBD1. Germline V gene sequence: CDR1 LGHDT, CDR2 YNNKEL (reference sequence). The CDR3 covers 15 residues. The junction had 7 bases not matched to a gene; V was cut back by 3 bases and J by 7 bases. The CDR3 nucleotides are TGTGCCAGCAGCCACCCGGGACAGGGGGCGGAAGAGCAGTACCTC. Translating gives CASSHPGQGAEEQYL.

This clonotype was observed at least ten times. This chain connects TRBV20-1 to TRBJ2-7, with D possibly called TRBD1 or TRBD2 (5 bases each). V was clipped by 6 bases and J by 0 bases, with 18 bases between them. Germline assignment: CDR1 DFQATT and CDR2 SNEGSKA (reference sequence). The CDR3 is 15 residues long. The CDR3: CSAPDLAGTSYEQYF. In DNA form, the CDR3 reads TGCAGTGCCCCCGACCTAGCCGGGACCTCCTACGAGCAGTACTTC.

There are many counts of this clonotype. This chain's CDR3 is CASRTAGGPSTGELFF. CDR3 in DNA: TGCGCCAGCAGAACTGCGGGAGGGCCGAGCACCGGGGAGCTGTTTTTT. The rearrangement uses TRBV5-1 and TRBJ2-2; 9 positions agree with TRBD2. V gave up 5 bases and J gave up 4 bases; unmatched junction bases: 9. This CDR3 region has 16 residues. Germline V gene sequence: CDR1 SGHRS, CDR2 YFSETQ.

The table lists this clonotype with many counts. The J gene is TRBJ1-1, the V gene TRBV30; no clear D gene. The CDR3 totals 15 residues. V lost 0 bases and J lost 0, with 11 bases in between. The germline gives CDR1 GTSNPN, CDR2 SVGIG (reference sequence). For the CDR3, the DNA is TGTGCCTGGAGTGTACGGAACAGAATGAACACTGAAGCTTTCTTT. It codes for CAWSVRNRMNTEAFF.

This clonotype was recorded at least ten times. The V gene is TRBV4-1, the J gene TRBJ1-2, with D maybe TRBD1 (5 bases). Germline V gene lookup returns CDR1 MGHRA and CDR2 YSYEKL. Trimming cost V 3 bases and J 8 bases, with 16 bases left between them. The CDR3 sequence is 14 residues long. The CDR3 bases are TGCGCCAGCAGCCACCAGGGTAGGCGGAACGGCTACACCTTC. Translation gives CASSHQGRRNGYTF.

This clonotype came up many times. This chain's CDR3 is CASSATPAFYNEQFF. In DNA form, the CDR3 reads TGTGCCAGCAGTGCTACCCCAGCCTTCTACAATGAGCAGTTCTTC. The genes are TRBV6-1 and TRBJ2-1; D gene unclear. The CDR3 contains 15 residues. V lost 4 bases, J lost 3 bases, and 13 bases lay in between. In germline, CDR1 is MNHNS, CDR2 SASEGT.

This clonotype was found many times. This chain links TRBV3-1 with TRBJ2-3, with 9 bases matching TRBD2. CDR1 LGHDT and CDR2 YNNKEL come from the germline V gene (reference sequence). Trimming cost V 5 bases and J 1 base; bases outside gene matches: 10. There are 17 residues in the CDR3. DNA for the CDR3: TGTGCCAGCAGCGACGAATTGGGCGGGAGGGGCACAGATACGCAGTATTTT. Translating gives CASSDELGGRGTDTQYF.

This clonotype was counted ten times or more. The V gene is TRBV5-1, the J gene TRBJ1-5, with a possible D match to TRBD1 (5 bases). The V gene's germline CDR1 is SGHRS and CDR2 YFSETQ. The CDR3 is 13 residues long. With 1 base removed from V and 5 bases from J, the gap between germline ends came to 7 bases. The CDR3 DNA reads TGCGCCAGCAGCTTGCGAGGGGATCAGCCCCAGCATTTT. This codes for CASSLRGDQPQHF.

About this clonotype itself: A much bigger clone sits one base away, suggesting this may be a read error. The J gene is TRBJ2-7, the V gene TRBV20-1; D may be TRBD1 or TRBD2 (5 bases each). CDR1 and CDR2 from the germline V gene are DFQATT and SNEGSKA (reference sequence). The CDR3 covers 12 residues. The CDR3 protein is CSASQGRDEKYF. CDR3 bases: TGCAGTGCTAGTCAGGGCCGGGACGAGAAGTACTTC.

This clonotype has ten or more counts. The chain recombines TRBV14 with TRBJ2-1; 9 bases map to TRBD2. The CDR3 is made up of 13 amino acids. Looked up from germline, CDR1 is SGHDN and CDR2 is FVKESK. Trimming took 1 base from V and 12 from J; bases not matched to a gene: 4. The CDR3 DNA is TGTGCCAGCAGCCAAGTTAGCGGGAGTGGGCAGTTCTTC. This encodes CASSQVSGSGQFF.

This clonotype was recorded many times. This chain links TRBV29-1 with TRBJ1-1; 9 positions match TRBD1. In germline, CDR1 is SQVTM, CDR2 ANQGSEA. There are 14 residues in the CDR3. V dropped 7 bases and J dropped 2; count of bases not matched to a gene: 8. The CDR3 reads CSALGDRANTEAFF. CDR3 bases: TGCAGCGCCCTGGGGGACAGGGCTAACACTGAAGCTTTCTTT. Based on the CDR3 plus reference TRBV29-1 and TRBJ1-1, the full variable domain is SAVISQKPSRDICQRGTSLTIQCQVDSQVTMMFWYRQQPGQSLTLIATANQGSEATYESGFVIDKFPISRPNLTFSTLTVSNMSPEDSSIYLCSALGDRANTEAFFGQGTRLTVV.

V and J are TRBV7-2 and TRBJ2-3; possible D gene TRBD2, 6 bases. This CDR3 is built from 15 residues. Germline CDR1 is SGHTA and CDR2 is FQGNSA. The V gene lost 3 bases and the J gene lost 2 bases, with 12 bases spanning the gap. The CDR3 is CASSFVGLLTDTQYF. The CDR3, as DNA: TGTGCCAGCAGCTTCGTGGGACTGCTCACAGATACGCAGTATTTT.

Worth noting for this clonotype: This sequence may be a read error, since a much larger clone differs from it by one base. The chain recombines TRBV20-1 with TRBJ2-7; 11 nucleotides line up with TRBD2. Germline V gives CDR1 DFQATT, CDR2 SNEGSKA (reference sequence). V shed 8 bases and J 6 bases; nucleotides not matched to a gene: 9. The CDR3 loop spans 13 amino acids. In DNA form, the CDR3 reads TGCAGTTCCCGACTAGCGGGAACCTGCGAGCAGTACTTC. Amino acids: CSSRLAGTCEQYF.

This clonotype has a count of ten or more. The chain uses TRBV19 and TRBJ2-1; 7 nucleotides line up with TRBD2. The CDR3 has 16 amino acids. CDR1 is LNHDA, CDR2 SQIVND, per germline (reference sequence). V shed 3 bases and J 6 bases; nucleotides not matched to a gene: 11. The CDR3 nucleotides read TGTGCCAGTAGTATTAAGCGGGACCCAACCTTCAATGAGCAGTTCTTC. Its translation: CASSIKRDPTFNEQFF.

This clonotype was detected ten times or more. CDR3 amino acids: CASSPGRAFLDYGYTF. The DNA of the CDR3 is TGTGCCAGCAGTCCCGGTAGGGCCTTCTTGGACTATGGCTACACCTTC. The genes are TRBV2 and TRBJ1-2; unclear D gene. The CDR3 has 16 residues. Germline V gene data show CDR1 as SNHLY and CDR2 as FYNNEI. With 5 bases removed from V and 3 bases from J, the gap between germline ends came to 19 bases.

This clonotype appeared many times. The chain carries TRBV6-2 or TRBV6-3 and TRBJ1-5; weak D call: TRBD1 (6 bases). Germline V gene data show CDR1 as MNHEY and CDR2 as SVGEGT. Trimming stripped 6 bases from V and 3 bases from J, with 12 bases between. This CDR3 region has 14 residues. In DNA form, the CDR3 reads TGTGCCAGCAGGCGGACAGTCAACAATCAGCCCCAGCATTTT. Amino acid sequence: CASRRTVNNQPQHF.

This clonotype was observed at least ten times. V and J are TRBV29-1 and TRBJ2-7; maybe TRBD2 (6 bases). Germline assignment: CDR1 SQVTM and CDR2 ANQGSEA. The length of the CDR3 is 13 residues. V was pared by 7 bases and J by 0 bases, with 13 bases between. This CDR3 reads CSARGKSSYEQYF. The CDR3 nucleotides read TGCAGCGCCCGGGGGAAGAGCTCCTACGAGCAGTACTTC.

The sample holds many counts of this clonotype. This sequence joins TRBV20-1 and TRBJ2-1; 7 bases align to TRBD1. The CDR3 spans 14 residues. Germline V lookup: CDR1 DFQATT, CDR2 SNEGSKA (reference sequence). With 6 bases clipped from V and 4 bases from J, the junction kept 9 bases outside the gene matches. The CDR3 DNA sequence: TGCAGTGCCAAACCCGGGACAGCTTACAATGAGCAGTTCTTC. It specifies CSAKPGTAYNEQFF.